The 10 T cell receptor beta chains presented below share a single source sample, sequenced in a study of T cells in Graves' hyperthyroidism and ophthalmopathy (dated by TCRdb to between 2017 and 2020). Library creation used multiplex PCR. The listed sequencing device is Illumina HiSeq 2000. The TCR beta CDR3 regions were amplified from RNA transcripts. For the first round of RT-PCR on the TCR CDR3, the HTBI primer set was used together with the Qiagen OneStep RT-PCR kit. TCRdb reprocessed the public reads (quality trimming at Q25 with fastp, clone calling with MiXCR) and kept in-frame beta chains. Duplicate CDR3 protein sequences are folded into a single record with the most common DNA and genes. For this sample there are 350,000 to 400,000 distinct CDR3 sequences; around 20% appear just once. Over 35% of the sample goes to the ten largest clones. Sequencing used blood. These receptors came from a man between 18 and 35 years old with Graves' ophthalmopathy.

Note on this clonotype: A read error may be the cause here, since a much bigger clone is one base away. The chain is built from TRBV12-3 or TRBV12-4 and TRBJ2-5, with D possibly called TRBD1 or TRBD2 (5 bases each). The length of the CDR3 is 14 residues. The CDR3 here is CAGSPNSEGETQYF. For the CDR3, the DNA is TGTGCCGGCAGCCCCAACTCCGAGGGGGAGACCCAGTACTTC.

This clonotype was picked up many times. The CDR3 spells CASSLDGLAGTEAFF. The CDR3 DNA reads as TGCGCCAGCAGCTTGGATGGCTTGGCAGGCACTGAAGCTTTCTTT. The chain joins TRBV5-1 to TRBJ1-1; D remains ambiguous. The V gene's germline CDR1 is SGHRS and CDR2 YFSETQ. The CDR3 has 15 amino acids. The V and J ends lost 0 bases and 4 bases respectively, with 13 bases between them.

This clonotype appeared many times. This chain uses TRBV12-3 or TRBV12-4 with TRBJ2-3; D might be TRBD2 (6 bases). CDR3 length: 13 amino acids. V was shortened by 6 bases and J by 0 bases, with 7 bases between the two germline ends. The CDR3 protein is CASRAGSTDTQYF. The CDR3 DNA is TGTGCCAGCAGGGCGGGGAGCACAGATACGCAGTATTTT.

Ten or more counts support this clonotype. This chain uses TRBV2 with TRBJ2-1, with D uncertain. This CDR3 contains 12 residues. CDR1 is SNHLY, CDR2 FYNNEI, per germline. The V end lost 6 bases, the J end lost 3 bases, and 6 bases lay between the germline ends. The CDR3 spells CASRASYNEQFF. The DNA for the CDR3 is TGTGCCAGCAGGGCCAGCTACAATGAGCAGTTCTTC. Drawing the rest from reference TRBV2 and TRBJ2-1, the complete variable domain is EPEVTQTPSHQVTQMGQEVILRCVPISNHLYFYWYRQILGQKVEFLVSFYNNEISEKSEIFDDQFSVERPDGSNFTLKIRSTKLEDSAMYFCASRASYNEQFFGPGTRLTVL.

The J gene is TRBJ2-7, the V gene TRBV7-8; perhaps TRBD1 as D (6 bases). Looked up from germline, CDR1 is SGHVS and CDR2 is FQNEAQ. Trimming stripped 1 base from V and 3 bases from J, with 13 bases between. CDR3 length equals 15 residues. In DNA, the CDR3 is TGTGCCAGCAGCTTAGGGGGGCCGCGTATCTACGAGCAGTACTTC. It specifies CASSLGGPRIYEQYF. The entire variable domain, with the rest obtained from reference TRBV7-8 and TRBJ2-7, is as follows: GAGVSQSPRYKVAKRGQDVALRCDPISGHVSLFWYQQALGQGPEFLTYFQNEAQLDKSGLPSDRFFAERPEGSVSTLKIQRTQQEDSAVYLCASSLGGPRIYEQYFGPGTRLTVT.

This clonotype came up many times. V gene TRBV28 combines with J gene TRBJ1-1; TRBD1 might be the D (5 bases). V was pared by 6 bases and J by 1 base, with 12 bases between. Germline V gene sequence: CDR1 MDHEN, CDR2 SYDVKM. The CDR3 runs to 14 residues. CDR3 nucleotides: TGTGCCAGCAGAGCAGGGTATGAGAACACTGAAGCTTTCTTT. Residues: CASRAGYENTEAFF. Full variable domain (missing parts from reference TRBV28 and TRBJ1-1): DVKVTQSSRYLVKRTGEKVFLECVQDMDHENMFWYRQDPGLGLRLIYFSYDVKMKEKGDIPEGYSVSREKKERFSLILESASTNQTSMYLCASRAGYENTEAFFGQGTRLTVV.

At least ten counts were recorded for this clonotype. The gene calls are TRBV12-3 or TRBV12-4 and TRBJ1-6, with D tentatively TRBD1 (5 bases). Trimming pared 4 bases from V and 5 bases from J, leaving 9 bases between. The CDR3 has 14 residues. The CDR3, as DNA: TGTGCCAGCAGTTGGGGGATTAATAATTCACCCCTCCACTTT. Its translation: CASSWGINNSPLHF.

There are many counts of this clonotype. One end of the junction fails to match germline, which may point to a read error. The chain uses TRBV12-3 or TRBV12-4 and TRBJ1-1, with D uncertain. There are 16 residues in the CDR3. The CDR3, as DNA: TGTACCAGCAGTTTAGATTTTAGCCCCTCGAACACTGAAGCTTTCTTT. Residues: CTSSLDFSPSNTEAFF.

This chain links TRBV2 with TRBJ2-1; no firm D call. Germline-derived CDR1 and CDR2 are SNHLY and FYNNEI. Trimming removed 3 bases from V and 7 bases from J, with 16 bases in between. CDR3 length: 15 residues. As DNA, the CDR3 is TGTGCCAGCAGTGACCGACTTCCCCCCGTGAATGAGCAGTTCTTC. Its translation: CASSDRLPPVNEQFF.

V gene TRBV10-1 combines with J gene TRBJ1-4; 8 nucleotides agree with TRBD1. The CDR3 contains 15 residues. J lost 7 bases, V lost 3 bases, and 7 bases had no gene match. CDR1 and CDR2 (germline): WNHNN, SYGVQD (reference sequence). CDR3: CASSERTGPLEKLFF. The CDR3 DNA reads TGCGCCAGCAGTGAACGGACAGGGCCCCTTGAAAAACTGTTTTTT.